These 30 T cell receptor beta chains were all obtained from the same sample, sequenced in a study of T cell responses to AZD1222 COVID-19 vaccine. Clones were sequenced by immunoSEQ multiplex PCR, and TCRdb holds only the in-frame ones, with some missing. The sample yields about 140,000 clones, about 91% seen once. This specimen consisted of peripheral blood, obtained on day 0 of AZD1222 vaccination. All receptors derive from an adult in good health.

The V call is TRBV10-3, the J call TRBJ1-3; D uncertain. This CDR3 region has 15 residues. CDR1 and CDR2 from the germline V gene are ENHRY and SYGVKD. The V end lost 7 bases, the J end lost 0 bases, and 13 bases lay between the germline ends. This chain's CDR3 is CAITAGPNSGNTIYF. The CDR3 bases are TGTGCCATCACGGCAGGTCCTAACTCTGGAAACACCATATATTTT.

The chain couples TRBV4-3 to TRBJ1-2; D is ambiguous. V shed 1 base and J shed 8 bases, with 14 bases lying between them. CDR1 is LGHNA and CDR2 is YSLEER in the germline V gene. CDR3 length equals 14 residues. The CDR3 DNA is TGCGCCAGCAGCCAAGTGACCGGGCGGGGAGGCTACACCTTC. This encodes CASSQVTGRGGYTF.

The chain combines TRBV19 with TRBJ1-4, with D hard to call. V was clipped by 7 bases and J by 3 bases, with 12 bases between them. CDR1 is LNHDA, CDR2 SQIVND, per germline (reference sequence). The CDR3 is 14 residues long. CDR3 loop: CASMDSWPNEKLFF. The CDR3 region has the DNA TGTGCCAGTATGGATAGTTGGCCTAATGAAAAACTGTTTTTT.

V and J are TRBV4-1 and TRBJ1-1; weak D call: TRBD1 (6 bases). Between the trimmed V and J ends, which lost 0 bases and 11 bases, there was a span of 19 bases. Germline V gene sequence: CDR1 MGHRA, CDR2 YSYEKL. The CDR3 contains 15 residues. CDR3: CASSQDMRGLGAAFF. Here the CDR3 DNA reads TGCGCCAGCAGCCAAGATATGCGGGGCCTGGGGGCCGCTTTCTTT.

The chain joins TRBV30 to TRBJ1-3; the D is unclear. This CDR3 is built from 12 residues. V was cut by 5 bases and J by 4 bases, with 9 bases left in between. CDR1 and CDR2 from the germline V gene are GTSNPN and SVGIG (reference sequence). CDR3 protein: CAWSSGGNTIYF. The CDR3 DNA reads TGTGCCTGGTCTAGCGGCGGAAACACCATATATTTT. Full variable domain (remainder filled in from reference TRBV30 and TRBJ1-3): SQTIHQWPATLVQPVGSPLSLECTVEGTSNPNLYWYRQAAGRGLQLLFYSVGIGQISSEVPQNLSASRPQDRQFILSSKKLLLSDSGFYLCAWSSGGNTIYFGEGSWLTVV.

The rearrangement uses TRBV3-1 (or the pseudogene TRBV3-2) and TRBJ2-2; the D is unclear. The CDR3 contains 13 residues. Trimming removed 2 bases at V and 0 bases at J, with 1 base between. Germline values: CDR1 LGHDT, CDR2 YNNKEL (reference sequence). The CDR3 DNA reads TGTGCCAGCAGCCAAACGAACACCGGGGAGCTGTTTTTT. Translated, it gives CASSQTNTGELFF.

This chain connects TRBV10-3 to TRBJ2-7; D ambiguous. This CDR3 is 12 amino acids long. V was clipped by 4 bases and J by 0 bases, with 4 bases between them. The germline gives CDR1 ENHRY, CDR2 SYGVKD. The DNA of the CDR3 is TGTGCCATCAGTGGGACCTCCTACGAGCAGTACTTC. Its translation is CAISGTSYEQYF.

J is TRBJ1-5 and V is TRBV28, with a tentative D call TRBD1 (5 bases). The germline CDR1 and CDR2 sequences are MDHEN and SYDVKM. The CDR3 contains 14 residues. Trimming stripped 3 bases from V and 6 bases from J, with 12 bases between. CDR3 amino acids: CASSFGVGVQPQHF. The CDR3 bases are TGTGCCAGCAGTTTCGGCGTGGGGGTTCAGCCCCAGCATTTT.

The rearrangement joins TRBV10-3 to TRBJ2-7; TRBD2 is a possible D gene (5 bases). Germline CDR1 and CDR2: ENHRY and SYGVKD. V gave up 6 bases and J gave up 7 bases, with 19 bases separating them. The CDR3 covers 14 residues. The CDR3 loop reads CAIRPEEKSGEQYF. The CDR3, as DNA: TGTGCCATCAGGCCGGAAGAAAAGAGCGGAGAGCAGTACTTC.

This chain links TRBV9 with TRBJ2-7; the match to TRBD1 covers 7 bases. V gave up 4 bases and J gave up 3 bases; unmatched junction bases: 1. This CDR3 has 12 amino acids. Germline V gene data show CDR1 as SGDLS and CDR2 as YYNGEE. The CDR3 spells CASSRDSYEQYF. The CDR3 DNA is TGTGCCAGCAGCCGGGACAGCTACGAGCAGTACTTC.

The sample holds one count of this clone. The rearrangement joins TRBV30 to TRBJ2-5; D perhaps matches TRBD1 (5 bases). Germline CDR1 is GTSNPN and CDR2 is SVGIG (reference sequence). There are 13 residues in the CDR3. Trimming pared 0 bases from V and 4 bases from J, leaving 9 bases between. The CDR3 here is CAWSVSGSETQYF. The CDR3 nucleotides read TGTGCCTGGAGTGTATCAGGGTCAGAGACCCAGTACTTC.

As DNA, the CDR3 is TGTGCCAGCAGCCGAACTAGCGGGGGGGACTACGAGCAGTACTTC. This codes for CASSRTSGGDYEQYF. This chain uses TRBV4-2 with TRBJ2-7; TRBD2 matches at 13 bases. With 4 bases clipped from V and 3 bases from J, the junction kept 3 bases outside the gene matches. Germline CDR1 is LGHNA and CDR2 is YNFKEQ. The CDR3 is made up of 15 amino acids.

The rearrangement joins TRBV9 to TRBJ2-3, with 7 bases identical to TRBD2. The CDR3 spans 19 residues. CDR1 and CDR2 (germline): SGDLS, YYNGEE. V trimming: 0 bases; J trimming: 10 bases; junction bases outside the gene matches: 23. The chain's CDR3 is CASSVDIGGDSGNGGAQYF. In DNA form, the CDR3 reads TGTGCCAGCAGCGTAGATATCGGTGGCGACAGCGGGAATGGGGGGGCGCAGTATTTT. The variable domain in full, with the rest retrieved from reference TRBV9 and TRBJ2-3, is DSGVTQTPKHLITATGQRVTLRCSPRSGDLSVYWYQQSLDQGLQFLIQYYNGEERAKGNILERFSAQQFPDLHSELNLSSLELGDSALYFCASSVDIGGDSGNGGAQYFGPGTRLTVL.

Only a few counts were recorded for this clone. The chain recombines TRBV19 with TRBJ2-2; D call uncertain. Trimming stripped 7 bases from V and 8 bases from J, with 11 bases between. Per germline, CDR1 LNHDA and CDR2 SQIVND (reference sequence). The CDR3 sequence is 12 residues long. CDR3 loop: CASKVAWGELFF. CDR3 sequence (DNA): TGTGCCAGTAAGGTAGCTTGGGGGGAGCTGTTTTTT.

The chain is built from TRBV9 and TRBJ1-3, with D unclear. The germline V gene encodes CDR1 SGDLS and CDR2 YYNGEE. The ends were cut back, 0 bases at V and 2 bases at J, with 9 bases in the middle. The CDR3 contains 15 residues. CDR3 amino acids: CASSVAAAPGNTIYF. The CDR3 DNA is TGTGCCAGCAGCGTAGCGGCGGCCCCTGGAAACACCATATATTTT. The full variable domain, its missing parts supplied by reference TRBV9 and TRBJ1-3, is DSGVTQTPKHLITATGQRVTLRCSPRSGDLSVYWYQQSLDQGLQFLIQYYNGEERAKGNILERFSAQQFPDLHSELNLSSLELGDSALYFCASSVAAAPGNTIYFGEGSWLTVV.

The genes are TRBV5-1 and TRBJ2-1; the match to TRBD2 covers 11 bases. V lost 2 bases, J lost 4 bases, and 2 bases stayed unmatched. CDR1 SGHRS and CDR2 YFSETQ come from the germline V gene. The CDR3 length is 15 residues. CDR3 sequence (DNA): TGCGCCAGCAGCTTCAGACTAGCGGGATACAATGAGCAGTTCTTC. Translated, it gives CASSFRLAGYNEQFF. The entire variable domain, with the rest obtained from reference TRBV5-1 and TRBJ2-1, is as follows: KAGVTQTPRYLIKTRGQQVTLSCSPISGHRSVSWYQQTPGQGLQFLFEYFSETQRNKGNFPGRFSGRQFSNSRSEMNVSTLELGDSALYLCASSFRLAGYNEQFFGPGTRLTVL.

This clone was observed a few times. The V call is TRBV7-9, the J call TRBJ1-1, with D uncertain. Looked up from germline, CDR1 is SEHNR and CDR2 is FQNEAQ (reference sequence). The CDR3 extends over 13 amino acids. V gave up 5 bases and J gave up 5 bases, with 12 bases separating them. In DNA form, the CDR3 reads TGTGCCAGCAGCCTTGTGGGAGATACTGAAGCTTTCTTT. It is translated as CASSLVGDTEAFF. Using reference TRBV7-9 and TRBJ1-1 for the parts outside the CDR3, the full variable domain is DTGVSQNPRHKITKRGQNVTFRCDPISEHNRLYWYRQTLGQGPEFLTYFQNEAQLEKSRLLSDRFSAERPKGSFSTLEIQRTEQGDSAMYLCASSLVGDTEAFFGQGTRLTVV.

The chain joins TRBV7-2 to TRBJ1-2, with a weak D call TRBD1 (6 bases). Germline V CDR1 and CDR2: SGHTA, FQGNSA. V was trimmed by 1 base and J by 8 bases, leaving 17 bases between them. The CDR3 is 15 amino acids. The DNA for the CDR3 is TGTGCCAGCAGCTTAGGGTTACAGGGTGCGGAAGGCTACACCTTC. Translated, it gives CASSLGLQGAEGYTF.

The chain employs TRBV28 and TRBJ1-1; D call uncertain. This CDR3 comprises 12 residues. CDR1 and CDR2 (germline): MDHEN, SYDVKM. V dropped 2 bases and J dropped 6 bases, with 7 bases sitting between them. The CDR3 DNA is TGTGCCAGCAGTTTAGGGTTACCTGAAGCTTTCTTT. It translates to CASSLGLPEAFF.

The rearrangement joins TRBV6-5 to TRBJ2-7; TRBD2 matches at 7 bases. Germline V CDR1 and CDR2: MNHEY, SVGAGI. V shed 6 bases and J 1 base; nucleotides not matched to a gene: 3. The length of the CDR3 is 13 residues. In DNA form, the CDR3 reads TGTGCCAGCAGCAACGGGAGGTCCTACGAGCAGTACTTC. This encodes CASSNGRSYEQYF.

The chain carries TRBV28 and TRBJ2-5, with TRBD2 identical over 10 bases. J lost 5 bases, V lost 6 bases, and 6 bases had no gene match. The CDR3 is 14 residues long. The germline V gene encodes CDR1 MDHEN and CDR2 SYDVKM. The CDR3 coding sequence is TGTGCCAGCAGGCTAGCGGGAGCGGGCGAGACCCAGTACTTC. The encoded protein is CASRLAGAGETQYF.

The chain recombines TRBV7-2 with TRBJ2-1, with D uncertain. The CDR3 is made up of 15 amino acids. In germline, CDR1 is SGHTA, CDR2 FQGNSA. Trimming removed 8 bases at V and 6 bases at J, with 20 bases between. CDR3 in DNA: TGTGCCAGCGTTCCTGTTACCGGAGCTCTCAATGAGCAGTTCTTC. It translates to CASVPVTGALNEQFF.

The CDR3 sequence is CAWSVGSFEFF. In nucleotides, the CDR3 is TGTGCCTGGAGTGTCGGGAGTTTCGAGTTCTTC. The chain joins TRBV30 to TRBJ2-1, with a tentative D call TRBD2 (6 bases). From germline, CDR1 is GTSNPN and CDR2 SVGIG (reference sequence). V lost 0 bases, J lost 14 bases, and 11 bases lay in between. The CDR3 is made up of 11 amino acids.

The J gene is TRBJ2-3, the V gene TRBV6-2 or TRBV6-3; maybe TRBD1 (5 bases). Trimming stripped 2 bases from V and 6 bases from J, with 12 bases between. The germline V gene has CDR1 MNHEY and CDR2 SVGEGT. The CDR3 is 14 amino acids. CDR3 loop: CASSYPQGRDTQYF. The CDR3 DNA reads TGTGCCAGCAGTTACCCGCAGGGAAGGGATACGCAGTATTTT.

The chain combines TRBV4-2 with TRBJ1-3, with D possibly being TRBD1 (5 bases). Germline V lookup: CDR1 LGHNA, CDR2 YNFKEQ. CDR3 length: 16 amino acids. Trimming took 4 bases from V and 0 from J, leaving 13 bases between them. The CDR3 protein is CASSLPEGSSGNTIYF. The CDR3 region has the DNA TGTGCCAGCAGCCTACCTGAGGGGAGCTCTGGAAACACCATATATTTT.

This clone was counted a few times. V is TRBV7-9 and J is TRBJ2-7; D remains ambiguous. The germline CDR1 and CDR2 sequences are SEHNR and FQNEAQ (reference sequence). V gave up 4 bases and J gave up 1 base, with 8 bases separating them. The CDR3 runs 13 residues. CDR3 region: CASSYTQSYEQYF. In nucleotides, the CDR3 is TGTGCCAGCAGCTATACTCAATCCTACGAGCAGTACTTC.

V is TRBV5-6 and J is TRBJ1-1; 7 positions agree with TRBD1. Trimming took 2 bases from V and 0 from J; bases not matched to a gene: 1. The CDR3 length is 14 residues. Germline V CDR1 and CDR2: SGHDT, YYEEEE. CDR3 loop: CASSLQGMNTEAFF. As DNA, the CDR3 is TGTGCCAGCAGCTTACAGGGGATGAACACTGAAGCTTTCTTT.

This clone was observed a single time. The chain is built from TRBV6-6 and TRBJ2-1; 9 bases are shared with TRBD1. CDR3 length equals 14 residues. Looked up from germline, CDR1 is MNHNY and CDR2 is SVGAGI (reference sequence). Trimming removed 6 bases from V and 9 bases from J; junction bases left unmatched: 9. The CDR3 nucleotides are TGTGCCAGCAGCGTGGGACAGGGTATCGGTGAGCAGTTCTTC. Its translation: CASSVGQGIGEQFF.

V and J are TRBV6-5 and TRBJ2-1; TRBD2 matches 7 bases. Per the germline V gene, CDR1 is MNHEY and CDR2 is SVGAGI. J gave up 4 bases and V 0 bases, and 6 bases lay outside the gene matches. CDR3 length: 16 residues. The CDR3 here is CASSYSGGEGYNEQFF. The CDR3 DNA reads as TGTGCCAGCAGTTACTCTGGGGGGGAGGGGTACAATGAGCAGTTCTTC.

This chain connects TRBV5-1 to TRBJ2-1, with TRBD2 identical over 13 bases. CDR3 length equals 14 residues. Per the germline V gene, CDR1 is SGHRS and CDR2 is YFSETQ. V was clipped by 6 bases and J by 9 bases; unmatched bases: 6. CDR3 loop: CASKLAGGPGEQFF. CDR3 nucleotides: TGCGCCAGCAAACTAGCGGGAGGGCCGGGTGAGCAGTTCTTC.